Listed here are 6 T cell receptor beta chains from one sample, sequenced in a study of CD8+CD57+ T cells in acquired aplastic anemia. Profiling of TCR beta VDJ combinations and CDR3 sequences used genomic DNA as template. TCRdb used MiXCR to reprocess the reads, holding one entry per CDR3 protein. Of 300,000 or so distinct CDR3 sequences detected, 56% appear once; the ten largest clones hold 7.5% to 9%. The sequencing input was sorted CD4+, CD8+, or CD8+CD57+ T cells (not recorded which) from PBMCs. The receptors here all came from a human donor with severe aplastic anemia or a healthy control (not recorded which).

J is TRBJ1-1 and V is TRBV7-9; D remains ambiguous. CDR1 is SEHNR and CDR2 is FQNEAQ in the germline V gene (reference sequence). The V and J ends lost 1 base and 7 bases respectively, with 1 base between them. CDR3 length equals 10 residues. The CDR3 loop reads CASSLVEAFF. CDR3 nucleotides: TGTGCCAGCAGCTTAGTTGAAGCTTTCTTT.

This clonotype was seen at least ten times. This chain uses TRBV2 with TRBJ1-2, with a tentative D call TRBD1 (5 bases). Per the germline V gene, CDR1 is SNHLY and CDR2 is FYNNEI. Trimming stripped 4 bases from V and 4 bases from J, with 13 bases between. The CDR3 runs 14 residues. The CDR3 DNA follows: TGTGCCAGCAGTGGAGGGGACCGTGGCTATGGCTACACCTTC. Translating gives CASSGGDRGYGYTF.

This clonotype was seen only a few times. This chain joins TRBV19 and TRBJ1-2, with no clear D. Germline CDR1 LNHDA, CDR2 SQIVND (reference sequence). The CDR3 sequence is 12 residues long. The ends were cut back, 3 bases at V and 4 bases at J, with 6 bases in the middle. The CDR3 sequence is CASSINGYGYTF. CDR3 sequence (DNA): TGTGCCAGTAGTATCAACGGCTATGGCTACACCTTC.

CDR3 protein: CASSLVRGEGYTF. CDR3 bases: TGTGCCAGCAGCTTAGTACGCGGGGAGGGCTACACCTTC. V gene TRBV7-8 combines with J gene TRBJ1-2; the D is unclear. In germline, CDR1 is SGHVS, CDR2 FQNEAQ. Trimming removed 1 base at V and 8 bases at J, with 11 bases between. This CDR3 contains 13 residues.

This clonotype was seen many times. V is TRBV5-5 and J is TRBJ2-7; the D gene is possibly TRBD1 (6 bases). The CDR3 is 17 amino acids. V was clipped by 0 bases and J by 6 bases, with 22 bases between them. Looked up from germline, CDR1 is SGHKS and CDR2 is YYEKEE (reference sequence). In DNA, the CDR3 is TGTGCCAGCAGCTTGGAGGTCAGGGGCTTGGGTAGGGTCGAGCAGTACTTC. It translates to CASSLEVRGLGRVEQYF.

The J gene is TRBJ1-2, the V gene TRBV10-3, with D maybe TRBD1 (5 bases). Germline values: CDR1 ENHRY, CDR2 SYGVKD. This CDR3 has 11 residues. V was pared by 6 bases and J by 7 bases, with 9 bases between. The CDR3 DNA sequence: TGTGCCATCAGCGGGGCAGCTGGCTACACCTTC. Translation: CAISGAAGYTF.